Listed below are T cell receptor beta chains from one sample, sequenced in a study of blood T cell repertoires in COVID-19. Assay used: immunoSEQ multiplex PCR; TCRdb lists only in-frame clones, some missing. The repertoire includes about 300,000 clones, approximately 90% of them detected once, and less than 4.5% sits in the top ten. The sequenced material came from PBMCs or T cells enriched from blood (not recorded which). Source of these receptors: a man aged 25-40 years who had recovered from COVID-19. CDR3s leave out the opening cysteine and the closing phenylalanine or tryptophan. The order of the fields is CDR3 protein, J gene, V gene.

ASSPNGLAGGVGELF,TRBJ2-2,TRBV9
ASSEAQDSGRDEAF,TRBJ1-1,TRBV2
ASSSPTGVSSPLH,TRBJ1-6,TRBV5-8
ASSRDSHSPLH,TRBJ1-6,TRBV11-2
ASSYRETQY,TRBJ2-5,TRBV6-5
ASSPGASGGVGQF,TRBJ2-1,TRBV9
ACFLTGELF,TRBJ2-2,TRBV30
ASSLLAGGQETQY,TRBJ2-5,TRBV27
ASSLTGWDRDYGYT,TRBJ1-2,TRBV5-4
ASSLSPAAGEADTQY,TRBJ2-3,TRBV11-3
ASRSPVTGFLGGTQY,TRBJ2-5,TRBV28
ASSLPTSGGVYNEQF,TRBJ2-1,TRBV5-5
ASSQDYRRISYEQY,TRBJ2-7,TRBV3-1/TRBV3-2
ASSSPPGQSMNTEAF,TRBJ1-1,TRBV7-9
ASSLLQGINQPQH,TRBJ1-5,TRBV5-5
AIRPGTSSYNEQF,TRBJ2-1,TRBV10-3
ASSFSFVSTGSSYNEQF,TRBJ2-1,TRBV5-4
ATTAVALDRVTPLH,TRBJ1-6,TRBV10-3
SVRGHSDYNEQF,TRBJ2-1,TRBV29-1
ASSLSTGGYPYNEQF,TRBJ2-1,TRBV27
ASSLQGAGQPQH,TRBJ1-5,TRBV5-4
AISALQVVYSEQY,TRBJ2-7,TRBV10-3
ASSQGQISYEQY,TRBJ2-7,TRBV18
ASSGTSAYNEQF,TRBJ2-1,TRBV9
ASSSGLVMTYEQY,TRBJ2-7,TRBV5-1
ASRSDRENTGELF,TRBJ2-2,TRBV5-6
ASTRDRVIYEQY,TRBJ2-7,TRBV5-6
ASSVEASGGLSTDTQY,TRBJ2-3,TRBV9
ASSLAQGFGEAF,TRBJ1-1,TRBV11-3
ASSPKGAGGSNYEQF,TRBJ2-1,TRBV7-2
ASSQVGTGPYEQY,TRBJ2-7,TRBV4-1
ASSETAGLRANYGYT,TRBJ1-2,TRBV2
ASRPRPRTGGLAGVEETQY,TRBJ2-5,TRBV5-1
ASSGPTGPTTNYGYT,TRBJ1-2,TRBV25-1
ASISTGKGNQPQH,TRBJ1-5,TRBV19
SVDRTGRTDTQY,TRBJ2-3,TRBV29-1
ASSHYTSGGSYNEQF,TRBJ2-1,TRBV3-1/TRBV3-2
AWSSGAGQPQH,TRBJ1-5,TRBV30
ATSEPGLNSGNTIY,TRBJ1-3,TRBV15
ASSLVPAGGRFEQF,TRBJ2-1,TRBV5-6
ATGSSLAGYEQF,TRBJ2-1,TRBV24-1
ASSLGGTSYEQY,TRBJ2-7,TRBV7-9
ASSLLRGPLH,TRBJ1-6,TRBV27
AIEAGDNSPLH,TRBJ1-6,TRBV10-3
ASTGQGWAEAF,TRBJ1-1,TRBV5-4
ASSWGRSTDTQY,TRBJ2-3,TRBV28
ASSPQGRLRSPLH,TRBJ1-6,TRBV7-9
ASSSTGSYGYT,TRBJ1-2,TRBV11-2
ASSYEAGVLGDEQY,TRBJ2-7,TRBV6-2/TRBV6-3
ASSLQDRGNSPLH,TRBJ1-6,TRBV4-1
ASSFLRGSSYEQY,TRBJ2-7,TRBV27
ASSTLTGIGQPQH,TRBJ1-5,TRBV27
ASSPSATGGIADTQY,TRBJ2-3,TRBV28
ASSPGLSYNEQF,TRBJ2-1,TRBV18
AWSTTGHVEAF,TRBJ1-1,TRBV30